This entry concerns a single TCR beta chain. The antigen is unknown. This entry is derived from a study of cytomegalovirus exposure and HLA in healthy donors. The PCR employed 60 Vbeta primers together with 13 Jbeta primers. Sequencing used immunoSEQ multiplex PCR; TCRdb keeps in-frame clones, though not all of them. The sample has under 250,000 clones; around 80% are singletons. General study points: Researchers reported that a few CMV-associated chains were confirmed in vitro as CMV antigen-specific.

Sample: PBMCs. The TCR was taken from a woman in her twenties or thirties in good health and CMV-seropositive.

The CDR3 spells CAISPGLQETQYF. The DNA of the CDR3 is TGTGCCATCTCACCGGGACTCCAAGAGACCCAGTACTTC. The chain uses TRBV10-3 and TRBJ2-5; tentatively, D is TRBD2 (6 bases). V lost 8 bases, J lost 1 base, and 11 bases lay in between. The CDR3 runs to 13 residues. The germline V gene encodes CDR1 ENHRY and CDR2 SYGVKD.